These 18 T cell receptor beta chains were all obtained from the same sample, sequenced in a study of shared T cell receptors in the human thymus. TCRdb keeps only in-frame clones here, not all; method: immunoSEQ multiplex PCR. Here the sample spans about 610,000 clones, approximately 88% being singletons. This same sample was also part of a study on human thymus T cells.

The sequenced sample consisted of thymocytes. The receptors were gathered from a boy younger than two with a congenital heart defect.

CDR3 sequence (DNA): TGCGCCAGCAGCCAAGGTGGGACTAGCGGGAGGCATGAGCAGTTCTTC. This gives the protein CASSQGGTSGRHEQFF. This chain uses TRBV4-3 with TRBJ2-1; TRBD2 matches at 15 bases. The length of the CDR3 is 16 residues. CDR1 LGHNA and CDR2 YSLEER come from the germline V gene. With V trimmed by 1 base and J by 8 bases, 3 bases remained unmatched.

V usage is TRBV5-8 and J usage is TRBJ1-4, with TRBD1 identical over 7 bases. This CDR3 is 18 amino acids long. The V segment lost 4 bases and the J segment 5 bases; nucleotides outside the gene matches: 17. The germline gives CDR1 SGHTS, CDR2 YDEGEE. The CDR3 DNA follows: TGTGCCAGCAGCCCCATGGGGACAGATGGGGACGTAAATGAAAAACTGTTTTTT. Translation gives CASSPMGTDGDVNEKLFF.

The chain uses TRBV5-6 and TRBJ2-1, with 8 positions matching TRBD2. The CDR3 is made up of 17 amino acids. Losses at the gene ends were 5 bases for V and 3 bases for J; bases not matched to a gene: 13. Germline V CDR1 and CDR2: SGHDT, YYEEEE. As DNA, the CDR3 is TGTGCCAGCAGATCGCCGGGGGGCGGGACTAGCTACAATGAGCAGTTCTTC. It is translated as CASRSPGGGTSYNEQFF.

CDR3 sequence (DNA): TGTGCCACCCGCCCGGGACTAGGTTTGGTCGGCAATGAGCAGTTCTTC. Translated, it gives CATRPGLGLVGNEQFF. The rearrangement joins TRBV28 to TRBJ2-1; 8 positions agree with TRBD2. Germline CDR1 is MDHEN and CDR2 is SYDVKM. This CDR3 has 16 amino acids. V lost 10 bases, J lost 6 bases, and 17 bases stayed unmatched.

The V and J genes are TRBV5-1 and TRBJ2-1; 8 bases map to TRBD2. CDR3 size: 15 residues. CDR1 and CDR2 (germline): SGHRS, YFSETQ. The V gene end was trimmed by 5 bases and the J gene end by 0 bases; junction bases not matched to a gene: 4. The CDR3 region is CASRQRGSSYNEQFF. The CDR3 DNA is TGCGCCAGCAGGCAGCGGGGGAGCTCCTACAATGAGCAGTTCTTC.

DNA for the CDR3: TGTGCCAGTAGTATTGGACGGGGAAGCTCCTACAATGAGCAGTTCTTC. Translation gives CASSIGRGSSYNEQFF. The rearrangement joins TRBV19 to TRBJ2-1, with D perhaps TRBD2 (5 bases). The V gene's germline CDR1 is LNHDA and CDR2 SQIVND (reference sequence). This CDR3 spans 16 amino acids. Trimming cost V 3 bases and J 0 bases, with 12 bases left between them.

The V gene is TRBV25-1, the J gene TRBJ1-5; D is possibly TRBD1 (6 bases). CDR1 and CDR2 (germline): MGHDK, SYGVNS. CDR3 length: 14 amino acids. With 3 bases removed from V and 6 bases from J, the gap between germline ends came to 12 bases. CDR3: CASSDEAGAQPQHF. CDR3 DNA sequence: TGTGCCAGCAGTGACGAGGCAGGGGCTCAGCCCCAGCATTTT.

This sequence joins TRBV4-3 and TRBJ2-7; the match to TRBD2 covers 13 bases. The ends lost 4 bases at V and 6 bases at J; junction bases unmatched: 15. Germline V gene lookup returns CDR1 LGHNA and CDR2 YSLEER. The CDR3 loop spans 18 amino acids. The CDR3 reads CASSPRRTSGSIIGEQYF. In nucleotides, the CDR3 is TGCGCCAGCAGCCCGCGGAGGACTAGCGGGAGTATAATAGGCGAGCAGTACTTC.

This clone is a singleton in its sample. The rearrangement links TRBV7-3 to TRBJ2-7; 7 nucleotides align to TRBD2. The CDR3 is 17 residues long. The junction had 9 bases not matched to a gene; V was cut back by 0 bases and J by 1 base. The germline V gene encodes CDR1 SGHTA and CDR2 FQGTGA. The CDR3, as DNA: TGTGCCAGCAGCTTAACTGGCGAGAACGGGGGGTCCTACGAGCAGTACTTC. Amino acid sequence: CASSLTGENGGSYEQYF. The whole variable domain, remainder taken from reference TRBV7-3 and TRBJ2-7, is GAGVSQTPSNKVTEKGKYVELRCDPISGHTALYWYRQSLGQGPEFLIYFQGTGAADDSGLPNDRFFAVRPEGSVSTLKIQRTERGDSAVYLCASSLTGENGGSYEQYFGPGTRLTVT.

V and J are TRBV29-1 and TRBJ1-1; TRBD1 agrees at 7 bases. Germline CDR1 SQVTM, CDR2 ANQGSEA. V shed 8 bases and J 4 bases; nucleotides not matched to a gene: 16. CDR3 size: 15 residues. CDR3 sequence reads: CSSNPMTGFITEAFF. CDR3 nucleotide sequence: TGCAGCTCAAACCCAATGACAGGGTTTATCACTGAAGCTTTCTTT.

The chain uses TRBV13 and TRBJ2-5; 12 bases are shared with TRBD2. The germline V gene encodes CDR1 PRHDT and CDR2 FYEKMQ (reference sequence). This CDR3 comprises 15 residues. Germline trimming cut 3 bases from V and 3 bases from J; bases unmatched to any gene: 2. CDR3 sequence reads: CASSLRTSGKETQYF. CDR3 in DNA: TGTGCCAGCAGCTTGCGGACTAGCGGGAAAGAGACCCAGTACTTC.

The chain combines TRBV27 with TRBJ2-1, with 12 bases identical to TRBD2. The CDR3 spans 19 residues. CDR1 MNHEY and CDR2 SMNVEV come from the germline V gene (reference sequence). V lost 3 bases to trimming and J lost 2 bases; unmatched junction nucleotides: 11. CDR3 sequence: CASSFGPASGRAAYNEQFF. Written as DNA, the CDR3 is TGTGCCAGCAGTTTTGGGCCGGCTAGCGGGAGGGCCGCCTACAATGAGCAGTTCTTC.

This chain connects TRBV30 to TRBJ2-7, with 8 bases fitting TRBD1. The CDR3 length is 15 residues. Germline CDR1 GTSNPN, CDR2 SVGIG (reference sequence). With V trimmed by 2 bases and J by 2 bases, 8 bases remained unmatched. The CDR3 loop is CAWSTRGRWTYEQYF. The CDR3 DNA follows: TGTGCCTGGAGTACCAGGGGGCGCTGGACCTACGAGCAGTACTTC.

The chain's CDR3 is CASSLGAGADYEQYF. The CDR3 DNA follows: TGTGCCAGCAGCTTAGGGGCAGGGGCGGACTACGAGCAGTACTTC. The gene calls are TRBV7-8 and TRBJ2-7, with a tentative D call TRBD1 (6 bases). The CDR3 has 15 residues. The germline gives CDR1 SGHVS, CDR2 FQNEAQ. Trimming took 1 base from V and 3 from J, leaving 13 bases between them.

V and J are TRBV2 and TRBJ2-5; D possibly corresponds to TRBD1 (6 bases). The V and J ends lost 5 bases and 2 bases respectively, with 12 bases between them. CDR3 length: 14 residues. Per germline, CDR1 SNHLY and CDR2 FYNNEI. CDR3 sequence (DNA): TGTGCCAGCAGTTTTTGGGACATGCAAGAGACCCAGTACTTC. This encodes CASSFWDMQETQYF.

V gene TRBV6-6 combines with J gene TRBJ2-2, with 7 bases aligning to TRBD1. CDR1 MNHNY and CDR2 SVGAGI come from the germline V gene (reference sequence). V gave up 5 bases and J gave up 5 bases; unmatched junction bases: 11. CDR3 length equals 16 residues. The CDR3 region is CASSHLDRVETGELFF. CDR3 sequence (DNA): TGTGCCAGCAGTCACCTAGACAGGGTGGAAACCGGGGAGCTGTTTTTT.

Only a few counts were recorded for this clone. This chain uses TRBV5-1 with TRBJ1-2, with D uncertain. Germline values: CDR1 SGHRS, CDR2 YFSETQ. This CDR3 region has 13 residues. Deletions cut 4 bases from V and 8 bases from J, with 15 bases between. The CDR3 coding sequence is TGCGCCAGCAGCCCGGGGAGGGCGGAGGGCTACACCTTC. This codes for CASSPGRAEGYTF.

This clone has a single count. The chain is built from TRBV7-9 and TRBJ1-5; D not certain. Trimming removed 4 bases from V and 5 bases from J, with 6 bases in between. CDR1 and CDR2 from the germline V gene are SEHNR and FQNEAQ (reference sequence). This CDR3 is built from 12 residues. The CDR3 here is CASSSPYQPQHF. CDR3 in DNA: TGTGCCAGCAGCTCCCCCTATCAGCCCCAGCATTTT.